This T cell receptor beta chain comes out of a study of CD8+ T cells in alopecia areata. Study in general: It was oral tofacitinib, at 5 to 10 mg twice daily, that treated patients received. Severity was scored as percentage of affected scalp area in treated patients. Study-level findings and limits: The study found higher clonality in lesional than normal scalp, especially in alopecia totalis/universalis.

Specified treatment: oral pan-JAK inhibitor, 5-10 mg twice daily. Obtained from alopecia areata patients were lesional scalp punch biopsies along with peripheral blood. CDR3 length: 17 amino acids. The ends lost 3 bases at V and 2 bases at J; junction bases unmatched: 8. Germline-derived CDR1 and CDR2 are LNHDA and SQIVND (reference sequence). The sequencing template was cDNA reverse transcribed from extracted RNA. The assay was immunoSEQ multiplex PCR, and TCRdb's table has in-frame clones only and misses some. The sample records approximately 150,000 clones, about 88% being singletons. As concerns this clone: Antigen unknown.

The receptor was derived from a human donor with alopecia areata. The chain is built from TRBV19 and TRBJ2-1; 9 nucleotides align to TRBD2. The source was CD8+ T cells sorted from blood, collected at week 4, from a patient treated with tofacitinib. The CDR3 protein is CASSISLAGMAYNEQFF. CDR3 bases: TGTGCCAGTAGTATTTCGCTAGCGGGAATGGCCTACAATGAGCAGTTCTTC. Variable domain in full (rest from reference TRBV19 and TRBJ2-1): DGGITQSPKYLFRKEGQNVTLSCEQNLNHDAMYWYRQDPGQGLRLIYYSQIVNDFQKGDIAEGYSVSREKKESFPLTVTSAQKNPTAFYLCASSISLAGMAYNEQFFGPGTRLTVL.